The clone carrying this TCR beta chain has more than one count but fewer than ten. What it binds is unknown. CDR1 is SGHAT and CDR2 is FQNNGV in the germline V gene. Trimming removed 6 bases from V and 7 bases from J, with 10 bases in between. This CDR3 is built from 12 residues. Quantitative 5'-RACE with molecular barcodes generated TCR beta libraries. TCRdb analysed the 5' RACE reads with MiXCR anew, one entry per CDR3 protein. Here the sample spans some 700,000 distinct CDR3 sequences, 15% to 20% being singletons. This record comes from a study of CD8 T cells in ankylosing spondylitis. Study-wide findings and caveats: The clones that were linked to disease were reported to be significantly enriched in matched synovial fluid samples from ankylosing spondylitis patients. Previously reported in reactive arthritis synovial fluid and blood were some of the motif variants. In ankylosing spondylitis blood, a motif of roughly 8 highly homologous TCR beta variants appeared characteristic. Disease-linked clones were CD8+ and relatively rare in peripheral blood.

V and J are TRBV11-2 and TRBJ2-1; the D is unclear. The receptor comes from a male donor with ankylosing spondylitis. Sequenced input: blood, either unsorted or a sorted T cell fraction (not recorded which). The CDR3 DNA sequence: TGTGCCAGCAGTCACCCCCGAAATGAGCAGTTCTTC. This codes for CASSHPRNEQFF.